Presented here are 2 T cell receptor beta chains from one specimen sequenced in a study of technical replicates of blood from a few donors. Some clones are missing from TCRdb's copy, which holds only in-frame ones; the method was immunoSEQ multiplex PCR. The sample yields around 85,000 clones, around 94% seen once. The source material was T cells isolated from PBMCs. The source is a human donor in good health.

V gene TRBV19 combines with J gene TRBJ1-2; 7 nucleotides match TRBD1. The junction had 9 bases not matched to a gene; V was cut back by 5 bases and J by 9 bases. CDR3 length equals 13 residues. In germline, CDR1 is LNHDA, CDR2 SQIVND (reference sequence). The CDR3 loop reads CASSRRQGTSYTF. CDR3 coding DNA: TGTGCCAGTAGTCGAAGACAGGGAACGAGCTACACCTTC. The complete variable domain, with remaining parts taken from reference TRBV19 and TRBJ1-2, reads DGGITQSPKYLFRKEGQNVTLSCEQNLNHDAMYWYRQDPGQGLRLIYYSQIVNDFQKGDIAEGYSVSREKKESFPLTVTSAQKNPTAFYLCASSRRQGTSYTFGSGTRLTVV.

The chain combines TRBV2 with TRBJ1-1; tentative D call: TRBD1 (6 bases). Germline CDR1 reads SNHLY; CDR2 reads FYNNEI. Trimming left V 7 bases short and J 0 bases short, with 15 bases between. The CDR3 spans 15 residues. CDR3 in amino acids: CASMGWTVMNTEAFF. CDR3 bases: TGTGCCAGCATGGGGTGGACAGTAATGAACACTGAAGCTTTCTTT.